The next 19 T cell receptor beta chains were all read from a single sample in a study of beta chain features in type 1 diabetes. The sequenced template was cDNA made from the entire isolated RNA. Assay used: immunoSEQ multiplex PCR; TCRdb lists only in-frame clones, some missing. The sample has 200,000 to 250,000 clones, 9% to 10% seen once. The sample comprised naive CD4+ T cells from blood. These TCRs come from a woman under 30 in good health.

This clone was seen only a few times. The chain uses TRBV5-1 and TRBJ2-6; D possibly corresponds to TRBD1 (5 bases). This CDR3 is built from 19 residues. The ends were cut back, 4 bases at V and 4 bases at J, with 24 bases in the middle. The germline V gene has CDR1 SGHRS and CDR2 YFSETQ. The CDR3 here is CASSKAPFQGRSGANVLTF. The CDR3 region has the DNA TGCGCCAGCAGCAAAGCCCCATTTCAGGGTCGATCCGGGGCCAACGTCCTGACTTTC.

V is TRBV29-1 and J is TRBJ1-1; 10 bases fit TRBD1. The J segment lost 3 bases and the V segment lost 8 bases, leaving 3 bases of the junction unmatched. This CDR3 is built from 12 residues. Looked up from germline, CDR1 is SQVTM and CDR2 is ANQGSEA. This CDR3 reads CSTGQGDTEAFF. The CDR3 region has the DNA TGCAGCACCGGACAGGGGGACACTGAAGCTTTCTTT. Filled out from reference TRBV29-1 and TRBJ1-1, the complete variable domain reads SAVISQKPSRDICQRGTSLTIQCQVDSQVTMMFWYRQQPGQSLTLIATANQGSEATYESGFVIDKFPISRPNLTFSTLTVSNMSPEDSSIYLCSTGQGDTEAFFGQGTRLTVV.

There are many counts of this clone. This rearrangement joins TRBV10-3 to TRBJ2-7; 8 bases line up with TRBD1. CDR3 length: 14 residues. The V and J ends lost 3 bases and 5 bases, in that order; junction bases with no gene match: 6. Germline-derived CDR1 and CDR2 are ENHRY and SYGVKD. The CDR3 nucleotides read TGTGCCATCAGTGAAGGTCAGGGGGCCGACGAGCAGTACTTC. Amino acids: CAISEGQGADEQYF.

This clone was picked up a small number of times. The rearrangement uses TRBV7-9 and TRBJ2-2, with TRBD1 as a possible D gene (5 bases). The germline CDR1 and CDR2 sequences are SEHNR and FQNEAQ (reference sequence). CDR3 length equals 13 residues. Trimming cost V 4 bases and J 6 bases, with 9 bases left between them. The CDR3 DNA reads as TGTGCCAGCAGCTCCCAGGGATCCGGGGAGCTGTTTTTT. Amino acid sequence: CASSSQGSGELFF.

The chain couples TRBV7-3 to TRBJ2-5; 11 bases match TRBD2. CDR1 is SGHTA and CDR2 is FQGTGA in the germline V gene. J lost 2 bases, V lost 1 base, and 6 bases had no gene match. The CDR3 is 17 amino acids. The CDR3 bases are TGTGCCAGCAGCTTAATGCCACTAGCGGGAGTACAAGAGACCCAGTACTTC. It specifies CASSLMPLAGVQETQYF.

This clone was picked up a small number of times. The rearrangement links TRBV9 to TRBJ2-2; 7 bases align to TRBD2. The CDR3 contains 15 residues. Per germline, CDR1 SGDLS and CDR2 YYNGEE. Trimming removed 0 bases from V and 6 bases from J; junction bases left unmatched: 5. The CDR3 DNA sequence: TGTGCCAGCAGCGTAGCCGGCGGGAGCCCCGGGGAGCTGTTTTTT. This encodes CASSVAGGSPGELFF.

The chain is built from TRBV19 and TRBJ2-3; a possible D gene is TRBD2 (6 bases). Germline V gene sequence: CDR1 LNHDA, CDR2 SQIVND (reference sequence). CDR3 length equals 13 residues. V was shortened by 6 bases and J by 3 bases, with 10 bases between the two germline ends. CDR3 sequence (DNA): TGTGCCAGTAGATACCGGGAGACAGATACGCAGTATTTT. The encoded protein is CASRYRETDTQYF.

The chain combines TRBV5-1 with TRBJ2-7; D perhaps matches TRBD1 (6 bases). From germline, CDR1 is SGHRS and CDR2 YFSETQ. Trimming took off 0 bases at V and 1 base at J, with 11 bases between the two ends. This CDR3 is built from 15 residues. As DNA, the CDR3 is TGCGCCAGCAGCTTGGGGGGGACAAAGTCCTACGAGCAGTACTTC. Translation: CASSLGGTKSYEQYF.

This chain links TRBV10-1 with TRBJ2-7; possible D gene TRBD2, 5 bases. Per germline, CDR1 WNHNN and CDR2 SYGVQD (reference sequence). V was pared by 0 bases and J by 6 bases, with 15 bases between. The length of the CDR3 is 15 residues. CDR3 bases: TGCGCCAGCAGTGAGTCGGCCAGGAGGATGACCGAGCAGTACTTC. It encodes CASSESARRMTEQYF.

The chain is built from TRBV7-2 and TRBJ1-2, with D uncertain. This CDR3 is built from 12 residues. V was pared by 1 base and J by 7 bases, with 7 bases between. In germline, CDR1 is SGHTA, CDR2 FQGNSA. The chain's CDR3 is CASSLDGGGYTF. For the CDR3, the DNA is TGTGCCAGCAGCTTAGATGGCGGTGGCTACACCTTC.

This clone was picked up a small number of times. The chain uses TRBV9 and TRBJ1-4, with unresolved D. Trimming left V 3 bases short and J 5 bases short, with 14 bases between. Germline loops: CDR1 SGDLS, CDR2 YYNGEE. The CDR3 sequence is 15 residues long. The CDR3 DNA reads TGTGCCAGCAGCGACCTTTCGGGAGGGAATGAAAAACTGTTTTTT. It is translated as CASSDLSGGNEKLFF.

This clone was observed a few times. The V and J genes are TRBV11-3 and TRBJ1-1; D not certain. The germline CDR1 and CDR2 sequences are SGHNT and YENEEA. This CDR3 region has 13 residues. The V and J ends lost 5 bases and 1 base respectively, with 8 bases between them. CDR3 sequence reads: CASSTKRNTEAFF. For the CDR3, the DNA is TGTGCCAGCAGCACTAAACGGAACACTGAAGCTTTCTTT. The complete variable domain, with remaining parts taken from reference TRBV11-3 and TRBJ1-1, reads EAGVVQSPRYKIIEKKQPVAFWCNPISGHNTLYWYLQNLGQGPELLIRYENEEAVDDSQLPKDRFSAERLKGVDSTLKIQPAELGDSAVYLCASSTKRNTEAFFGQGTRLTVV.

V and J are TRBV11-2 and TRBJ2-1; 7 bases are shared with TRBD1. CDR3 length: 15 residues. With 2 bases clipped from V and 4 bases from J, the junction kept 5 bases outside the gene matches. From germline, CDR1 is SGHAT and CDR2 FQNNGV. CDR3 coding DNA: TGTGCCAGCAGCTTATCCACAGGGGAGTACAATGAGCAGTTCTTC. Protein product: CASSLSTGEYNEQFF.

The chain recombines TRBV4-1 with TRBJ1-3; D gene unclear. CDR1 and CDR2 (germline): MGHRA, YSYEKL. V was pared by 5 bases and J by 2 bases, with 16 bases between. CDR3 length: 16 amino acids. The CDR3 region has the DNA TGCGCCAGCAGCTTGACGGTAGGTCAGGCTGGAAACACCATATATTTT. It codes for CASSLTVGQAGNTIYF.

V and J are TRBV29-1 and TRBJ2-1, with 8 bases matching TRBD2. With 3 bases clipped from V and 4 bases from J, the junction kept 8 bases outside the gene matches. The CDR3 totals 15 residues. CDR1 SQVTM and CDR2 ANQGSEA come from the germline V gene. CDR3 sequence (DNA): TGCAGCGTTGATGAAAGCGGGGGCCTATACAATGAGCAGTTCTTC. Translation: CSVDESGGLYNEQFF.

V gene TRBV5-4 combines with J gene TRBJ2-1; the D is unclear. Trimming shortened V by 0 bases and J by 8 bases, and 15 bases separated the two germline ends. The CDR3 has 15 residues. The germline V gene has CDR1 SGHNT and CDR2 YYREEE (reference sequence). The CDR3 protein is CASSLGVAALYEQFF. Here the CDR3 DNA reads TGTGCCAGCAGCTTGGGAGTAGCCGCTCTCTATGAGCAGTTCTTC.

V gene TRBV7-6 combines with J gene TRBJ2-7, with a tentative D call TRBD1 (6 bases). V was cut by 5 bases and J by 0 bases, with 17 bases left in between. CDR1 and CDR2 (germline): SGHVS, FNYEAQ. CDR3 size: 16 residues. CDR3 loop: CASSKYRVRSSYEQYF. The DNA for the CDR3 is TGTGCCAGCAGCAAGTACAGGGTTCGCAGCTCCTACGAGCAGTACTTC.

V is TRBV18 and J is TRBJ1-1, with TRBD1 as a possible D gene (6 bases). This CDR3 has 17 residues. V was cut by 2 bases and J by 0 bases, with 16 bases left in between. Germline V gives CDR1 KGHSH, CDR2 LQKENI. The CDR3 sequence is CASSPGIEGVMNTEAFF. The CDR3 bases are TGTGCCAGCTCACCAGGGATCGAGGGGGTAATGAACACTGAAGCTTTCTTT.

This clone turned up a few times. V and J are TRBV6-1 and TRBJ1-2; 7 bases fit TRBD1. Germline CDR1 and CDR2: MNHNS and SASEGT. This CDR3 region has 13 residues. With V trimmed by 6 bases and J by 7 bases, 8 bases remained unmatched. The CDR3 loop is CASRQTGSSGYTF. CDR3 nucleotides: TGTGCCAGCAGGCAGACAGGGTCGAGTGGCTACACCTTC.